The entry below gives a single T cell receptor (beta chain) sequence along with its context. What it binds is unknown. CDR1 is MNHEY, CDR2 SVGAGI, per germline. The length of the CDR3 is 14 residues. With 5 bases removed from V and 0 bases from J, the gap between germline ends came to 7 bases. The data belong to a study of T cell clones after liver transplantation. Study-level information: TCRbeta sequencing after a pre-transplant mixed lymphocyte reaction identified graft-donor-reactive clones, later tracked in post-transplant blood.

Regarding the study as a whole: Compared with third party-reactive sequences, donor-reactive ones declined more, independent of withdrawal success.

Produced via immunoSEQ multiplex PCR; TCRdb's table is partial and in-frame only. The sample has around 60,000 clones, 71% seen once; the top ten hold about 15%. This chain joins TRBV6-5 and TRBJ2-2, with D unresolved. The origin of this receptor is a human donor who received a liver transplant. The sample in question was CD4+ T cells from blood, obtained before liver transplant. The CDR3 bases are TGTGCCAGCAGTAGCAGCGCGAACACCGGGGAGCTGTTTTTT. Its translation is CASSSSANTGELFF.